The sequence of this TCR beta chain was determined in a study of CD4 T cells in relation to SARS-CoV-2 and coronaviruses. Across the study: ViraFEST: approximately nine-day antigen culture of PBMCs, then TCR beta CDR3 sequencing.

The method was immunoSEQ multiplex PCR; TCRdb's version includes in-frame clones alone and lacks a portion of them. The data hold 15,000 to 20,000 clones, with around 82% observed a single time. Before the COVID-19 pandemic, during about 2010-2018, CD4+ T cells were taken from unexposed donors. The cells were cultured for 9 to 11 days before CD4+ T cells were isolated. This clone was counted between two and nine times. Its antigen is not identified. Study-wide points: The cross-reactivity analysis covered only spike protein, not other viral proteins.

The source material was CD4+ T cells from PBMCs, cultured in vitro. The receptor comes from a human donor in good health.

The CDR3 region is CASSTGGPRSYGYTF. In DNA, the CDR3 is TGTGCCAGCAGCACGGGGGGACCCCGCTCCTATGGCTACACCTTC. This chain connects TRBV6-5 to TRBJ1-2; the D gene is possibly TRBD1 (5 bases). The CDR3 covers 15 residues. The V end was cut by 6 bases, the J end by 4 bases, with 18 bases between. Germline V gives CDR1 MNHEY, CDR2 SVGAGI.